This T cell receptor beta chain was sequenced during a study of blood T cell repertoires in COVID-19. Study in general: Spain, Italy and the United States supplied samples that represented acute and convalescent COVID-19. From T cells, B-cell-depleted T cells, or PBMCs came the material, which was cDNA or gDNA.

Per the original data handling: Reference gene primer amplification in the assay estimated nucleated cell counts. This table comes from immunoSEQ multiplex PCR, and its TCRdb copy is limited to in-frame clones, with some not included. That table supplies the V and J calls and clone size; D and trimming were determined from the DNA. The data show hundreds of thousands of clones, around 92% seen once. Germline V gene lookup returns CDR1 SGHRS and CDR2 YFSETQ. Trimming cost V 0 bases and J 0 bases, with 7 bases left between them. The CDR3 contains 15 residues. Those who participated ranged in age from about 18 to 89 years and resided in roughly 26 US areas.

The V call is TRBV5-1, the J call TRBJ1-5; D gene uncertain. Sequenced input: PBMCs or T cells enriched from blood (not recorded which). The sequence came from a woman in her thirties with acute COVID-19. CDR3 region: CASSLAGNSNQPQHF. CDR3 DNA sequence: TGCGCCAGCAGCTTGGCGGGGAATAGCAATCAGCCCCAGCATTTT.